The 26 T cell receptor beta chains listed next were all sequenced from one sample in a study of blood T cell repertoires in COVID-19. The assay was immunoSEQ multiplex PCR, and TCRdb's table has in-frame clones only and misses some. In the table there are about 220,000 clones, around 82% of which are singletons. The sample was peripheral blood. These receptors came from a woman aged 50 to 60 with acute or convalescent COVID-19.

This clone was counted a single time. This chain joins TRBV6-4 and TRBJ2-1; no definite D call. The CDR3 is made up of 15 amino acids. V lost 4 bases, J lost 8 bases, and 18 bases lay in between. Germline V gives CDR1 MRHNA, CDR2 SNTAGT. CDR3 bases: TGTGCCAGCAGTGGCTCGTTCGGAAACAGCCATGAGCAGTTCTTC. This translates into CASSGSFGNSHEQFF.

The chain recombines TRBV5-1 with TRBJ2-3; D is possibly TRBD2 (6 bases). The CDR3 contains 14 residues. Trimming removed 5 bases from V and 8 bases from J, with 18 bases in between. Germline lookup yields CDR1 SGHRS and CDR2 YFSETQ. CDR3 residues: CASRGDSAYGTQYF. DNA of the CDR3: TGCGCCAGCAGAGGGGACTCCGCTTACGGTACGCAGTATTTT.

The rearrangement joins TRBV5-1 to TRBJ1-2, with TRBD1 matching 8 bases. CDR3 length: 14 residues. V dropped 0 bases and J dropped 7; count of bases not matched to a gene: 5. Germline CDR1 is SGHRS and CDR2 is YFSETQ. As DNA, the CDR3 is TGCGCCAGCAGCTTGGGGACAGGGTTGGCTGGCTACACCTTC. Amino acids: CASSLGTGLAGYTF. Using reference TRBV5-1 and TRBJ1-2 for the parts outside the CDR3, the full variable domain is KAGVTQTPRYLIKTRGQQVTLSCSPISGHRSVSWYQQTPGQGLQFLFEYFSETQRNKGNFPGRFSGRQFSNSRSEMNVSTLELGDSALYLCASSLGTGLAGYTFGSGTRLTVV.

The V call is TRBV5-1, the J call TRBJ2-2, with TRBD1 as a possible D gene (6 bases). Looked up from germline, CDR1 is SGHRS and CDR2 is YFSETQ. The ends were cut back, 5 bases at V and 2 bases at J, with 10 bases in the middle. The CDR3 has 14 amino acids. CDR3 bases: TGCGCCAGCAGGCAGGGGTCAAACACCGGGGAGCTGTTTTTT. Protein: CASRQGSNTGELFF.

The rearrangement uses TRBV29-1 and TRBJ2-7, with D possibly matching TRBD2 (5 bases). V shed 5 bases and J shed 1 base, with 18 bases lying between them. CDR1 is SQVTM, CDR2 ANQGSEA, per germline. CDR3 length equals 15 residues. CDR3 sequence (DNA): TGCAGCGTTTCCGGGGTCACTCGGCCATCCTACGAGCAGTACTTC. Its translation: CSVSGVTRPSYEQYF.

This chain links TRBV18 with TRBJ2-7, with 9 positions matching TRBD1. The germline gives CDR1 KGHSH, CDR2 LQKENI. The junction had 5 bases not matched to a gene; V was cut back by 4 bases and J by 4 bases. This CDR3 has 14 residues. The CDR3 loop is CASSQGQGTYEQYF. In DNA, the CDR3 is TGTGCCAGCTCACAGGGACAGGGCACGTACGAGCAGTACTTC. The complete variable domain, with remaining parts taken from reference TRBV18 and TRBJ2-7, reads NAGVMQNPRHLVRRRGQEARLRCSPMKGHSHVYWYRQLPEEGLKFMVYLQKENIIDESGMPKERFSAEFPKEGPSILRIQQVVRGDSAAYFCASSQGQGTYEQYFGPGTRLTVT.

The J gene is TRBJ2-5, the V gene TRBV2, with D tentatively TRBD2 (6 bases). Germline CDR1 and CDR2: SNHLY and FYNNEI. The CDR3 covers 16 residues. V dropped 5 bases and J dropped 5 bases, with 21 bases sitting between them. CDR3 bases: TGTGCCAGCAGTTCCTTTAGACGGGACTTCGATGAGACCCAGTACTTC. This gives the protein CASSSFRRDFDETQYF.

This clone was seen more than once but under ten times. At the DNA level, this CDR3 is encoded by other sequences in the same sample as well. This sequence joins TRBV19 and TRBJ2-7; 7 bases line up with TRBD2. V gave up 3 bases and J gave up 3 bases; unmatched junction bases: 2. This CDR3 spans 13 amino acids. Germline V CDR1 and CDR2: LNHDA, SQIVND (reference sequence). This CDR3 reads CASSMSGGYEQYF. CDR3 DNA sequence: TGTGCCAGTAGTATGTCGGGGGGCTACGAGCAGTACTTC.

The genes are TRBV5-1 and TRBJ2-3; 8 nucleotides match TRBD2. The CDR3 runs to 16 residues. V was pared by 4 bases and J by 3 bases, with 10 bases of the junction left unmatched. Per the germline V gene, CDR1 is SGHRS and CDR2 is YFSETQ. The CDR3 coding sequence is TGCGCCAGCAGCCCCACGTTGGCGGGAGGAACAGATACGCAGTATTTT. This encodes CASSPTLAGGTDTQYF.

CDR3 loop: CASSPPPGRDTYEQYF. Written as DNA, the CDR3 is TGTGCCAGCAGCCCGCCCCCGGGCAGGGATACCTACGAGCAGTACTTC. This chain connects TRBV7-9 to TRBJ2-7, with D tentatively TRBD1 (5 bases). Germline V gives CDR1 SEHNR, CDR2 FQNEAQ (reference sequence). The CDR3 totals 16 residues. V lost 5 bases and J lost 2, with 19 bases in between.

This clone appeared a few times. The V gene is TRBV3-1 (or the pseudogene TRBV3-2), the J gene TRBJ1-1; 12 nucleotides agree with TRBD1. The length of the CDR3 is 17 residues. V gave up 4 bases and J gave up 4 bases; unmatched junction bases: 10. CDR1 is LGHDT and CDR2 is YNNKEL in the germline V gene (reference sequence). In DNA form, the CDR3 reads TGTGCCAGCAGCCCCCGGGACAGGGGGCGGCAAGGCACTGAAGCTTTCTTT. Amino acids: CASSPRDRGRQGTEAFF.

The V call is TRBV15, the J call TRBJ2-5, with TRBD2 matching over 9 bases. Germline loops: CDR1 LNHNV, CDR2 YYDKDF (reference sequence). V trimming: 0 bases; J trimming: 4 bases; junction bases outside the gene matches: 9. The CDR3 is 17 amino acids. The CDR3 here is CATSRDVAGGPLETQYF. Here the CDR3 DNA reads TGTGCCACCAGCAGAGATGTGGCGGGAGGGCCCCTAGAGACCCAGTACTTC.

The rearrangement uses TRBV7-2 and TRBJ2-5, with TRBD1 as a possible D gene (6 bases). The germline V and J ends were trimmed by 3 bases and 4 bases, with 12 bases remaining between them. Germline values: CDR1 SGHTA, CDR2 FQGNSA. CDR3 length equals 14 residues. CDR3 sequence reads: CASSLDTGLETQYF. DNA for the CDR3: TGTGCCAGCAGCTTGGATACAGGGTTAGAGACCCAGTACTTC.

Comment on this clone: Different DNA sequences within this sample yield the same CDR3. The rearrangement joins TRBV7-2 to TRBJ1-5; 7 bases fit TRBD1. This CDR3 is 15 amino acids long. The germline CDR1 and CDR2 sequences are SGHTA and FQGNSA. J was trimmed by 3 bases and V by 4 bases; bases with no gene match: 6. For the CDR3, the DNA is TGTGCCAGCAGCTCCCGGACAGGTGACAATCAGCCCCAGCATTTT. Amino acids: CASSSRTGDNQPQHF.

The chain has TRBV4-1 and TRBJ2-6, with D perhaps TRBD2 (7 bases). V was shortened by 4 bases and J by 4 bases, with 14 bases between the two germline ends. The CDR3 runs 16 residues. Germline-derived CDR1 and CDR2 are MGHRA and YSYEKL. CDR3 amino acids: CASSPGGARGANVLTF. DNA for the CDR3: TGCGCCAGCAGCCCTGGGGGGGCGCGAGGGGCCAACGTCCTGACTTTC.

The CDR3 DNA sequence: TGTGCCAGCAGCGGAAGGGCGGGAGCGCTCTACAATGAGCAGTTCTTC. Encoded protein: CASSGRAGALYNEQFF. This sequence joins TRBV21-1 and TRBJ2-1; the DNA was not compared with TRBD2, the D call given in the table. TRBV21-1 is a pseudogene locus. The CDR3 totals 16 residues.

V usage is TRBV3-1 (or the pseudogene TRBV3-2) and J usage is TRBJ2-2; no definite D call. V dropped 6 bases and J dropped 5 bases, with 10 bases sitting between them. The germline gives CDR1 LGHDT, CDR2 YNNKEL (reference sequence). The CDR3 spans 13 residues. The CDR3 region has the DNA TGTGCCAGCAGTTCGACTGTTACCGGGGAGCTGTTTTTT. Translating gives CASSSTVTGELFF.

This chain links TRBV28 with TRBJ2-7; D is possibly TRBD1 (5 bases). The length of the CDR3 is 12 residues. Trimming took 6 bases from V and 4 from J, leaving 10 bases between them. Germline V lookup: CDR1 MDHEN, CDR2 SYDVKM. The CDR3 is CASRSGIYEQYF. CDR3 DNA sequence: TGTGCCAGCAGGTCAGGGATTTACGAGCAGTACTTC. The variable domain in full, with the rest retrieved from reference TRBV28 and TRBJ2-7, is DVKVTQSSRYLVKRTGEKVFLECVQDMDHENMFWYRQDPGLGLRLIYFSYDVKMKEKGDIPEGYSVSREKKERFSLILESASTNQTSMYLCASRSGIYEQYFGPGTRLTVT.

The V and J genes are TRBV24-1 and TRBJ2-7, with TRBD1 matching 7 bases. The CDR3 covers 16 residues. V lost 4 bases to trimming and J lost 0 bases; unmatched junction nucleotides: 8. Germline V gives CDR1 KGHDR, CDR2 SFDVKD. For the CDR3, the DNA is TGTGCCACCAGTGACCAGACAGGGTTAAGCTCCTACGAGCAGTACTTC. It translates to CATSDQTGLSSYEQYF.

The table lists this clone with a count of one. The V call is TRBV20-1, the J call TRBJ2-1, with D perhaps TRBD1 (6 bases). Germline V gives CDR1 DFQATT, CDR2 SNEGSKA (reference sequence). The CDR3 spans 11 residues. The V and J ends lost 0 bases and 10 bases respectively, with 7 bases between them. CDR3 bases: TGCAGTGCTAGAGAGGGGGCGGAGCAGTTCTTC. As protein: CSAREGAEQFF.

In this sample, this clone turned up once. For the CDR3, the DNA is TGTGCCAGCGGGGGACAGGCTTATGGCTACACCTTC. Its translation: CASGGQAYGYTF. The chain carries TRBV25-1 and TRBJ1-2; TRBD1 aligns across 8 bases. Germline V gives CDR1 MGHDK, CDR2 SYGVNS. The CDR3 is made up of 12 amino acids. After removal of 8 bases from V and 5 bases from J, the junction contained 4 bases not matched to a gene.

The rearrangement uses TRBV29-1 and TRBJ1-2, with D uncertain. Germline loops: CDR1 SQVTM, CDR2 ANQGSEA. This CDR3 region has 15 residues. This CDR3 reads CTIVETGDKNYGYTF. The CDR3 region has the DNA TGCACCATAGTGGAGACCGGAGATAAAAACTATGGCTACACCTTC.

The rearrangement links TRBV6-5 to TRBJ2-3; 7 bases align to TRBD1. CDR3 length: 13 amino acids. Germline V gene sequence: CDR1 MNHEY, CDR2 SVGAGI. V was clipped by 8 bases and J by 7 bases; unmatched bases: 9. The CDR3 DNA sequence: TGTGCCAGCCAGGGACAGCCCGGGAATACGCAGTATTTT. Protein: CASQGQPGNTQYF.

V is TRBV27 and J is TRBJ2-2; tentative D call: TRBD2 (6 bases). The CDR3 loop spans 17 amino acids. V lost 3 bases and J 7 bases, leaving 21 bases between the germline ends. The germline CDR1 and CDR2 sequences are MNHEY and SMNVEV (reference sequence). The DNA for the CDR3 is TGTGCCAGCAGTTTCGGGACTCCCTCTTTGTTGGGCGGGGAGCTGTTTTTT. Translation gives CASSFGTPSLLGGELFF.

J is TRBJ2-1 and V is TRBV19; the D gene is possibly TRBD1 (7 bases). This CDR3 is built from 16 residues. V was pared by 3 bases and J by 5 bases, with 17 bases between. Germline lookup yields CDR1 LNHDA and CDR2 SQIVND (reference sequence). The CDR3 is CASSIYGGGAHNEQFF. The CDR3 nucleotides read TGTGCCAGTAGTATTTACGGAGGGGGCGCACACAATGAGCAGTTCTTC.

This chain connects TRBV24-1 to TRBJ2-1; weak D call: TRBD2 (7 bases). The CDR3 loop spans 15 amino acids. V was clipped by 1 base and J by 7 bases, with 13 bases between them. Germline-derived CDR1 and CDR2 are KGHDR and SFDVKD. CDR3 residues: CATSDLGGGRNEQFF. The CDR3 nucleotides read TGTGCCACCAGTGATTTAGGGGGGGGGCGGAATGAGCAGTTCTTC.